This T cell receptor beta chain was profiled in a study of cytomegalovirus exposure and HLA in healthy donors. Whole-study findings and limits: In a later analysis, parvovirus B19, influenza, CMV and Epstein-Barr virus appeared linked to several top co-occurrence clusters. It was reported that TCR beta sequences correctly inferred the HLA-A and HLA-B alleles for most subjects.

The donors comprised healthy bone marrow donors. Germline V gene data show CDR1 as MNHNY and CDR2 as SVGAGI (reference sequence). This CDR3 contains 14 residues. V lost 4 bases, J lost 6 bases, and 3 bases stayed unmatched. As regards this clone: Its target is unknown.

13 Jbeta primers and 60 Vbeta primers were used for the PCR. Study processing details: A later analysis tallied some 84 million unique TCR beta chains, about 9.9 million of them shared. Repertoires were generated with immunoSEQ multiplex PCR, while TCRdb's copy carries only in-frame clones and drops some. The V and J calls and clone size were taken over from that table, and D and trimming were inferred from the DNA. The table shows approximately 180,000 clones, with approximately 84% occurring only once. J is TRBJ2-3 and V is TRBV6-6; 11 bases agree with TRBD2. The sample comprised PBMCs. This receptor was identified in a girl between 5 and 17 years old in good health and CMV-seropositive. In DNA, the CDR3 is TGTGCCAGCAGTTTAGCGGGGGGGCCGGATACGCAGTATTTT. Translated, it gives CASSLAGGPDTQYF.